This T cell receptor (beta chain) was observed in a study of CD8 T cells in ankylosing spondylitis. This clonotype has ten or more counts. The antigen remains undetermined. The CDR3 spans 11 residues. V was shortened by 3 bases and J by 7 bases, with 7 bases between the two germline ends. Germline CDR1 is DFQATT and CDR2 is SNEGSKA (reference sequence). General study points: A TCR beta motif of several highly homologous variants seemed to mark ankylosing spondylitis blood.

TCRdb itself ran the 5' RACE reads through MiXCR, one entry per CDR3 protein. Among more than 100,000 distinct CDR3 sequences listed, over 9.5% were seen once. The sequence came from a female donor with ankylosing spondylitis or in good health (not recorded which). The gene calls are TRBV20-1 and TRBJ2-4; D not resolved. Sequenced sample: blood, either unsorted or a sorted T cell fraction (not recorded which). In DNA, the CDR3 is TGCAGTGCTAGGCCTTTGAACATTCAGTACTTC. It specifies CSARPLNIQYF.